This T cell receptor (beta chain) was found in a study of patients and donors after allogeneic stem cell transplantation. Per germline, CDR1 SGHVS and CDR2 FQNEAQ. Trimming removed 3 bases from V and 2 bases from J, with 13 bases in between. The length of the CDR3 is 15 residues. TCRdb reprocessed the RT-PCR reads via MiXCR and lists one record per CDR3 protein. The table shows around 160,000 distinct CDR3 sequences, with around 30% occurring only once. This clonotype was detected a few times. The J gene is TRBJ1-2, the V gene TRBV7-8; tentative D call: TRBD1 (6 bases). The specimen sequenced was blood, either unsorted or a sorted T cell fraction (not recorded which). The source is a human donor who was either an allogeneic HSCT recipient or a stem cell or donor lymphocyte infusion donor (not recorded which). It is not recorded whose cells these are; they may come from a transplant donor. The CDR3 spells CASSLGSQGNYGYTF. The CDR3 nucleotides read TGTGCCAGCAGCTTGGGCAGTCAGGGGAACTATGGCTACACCTTC.